A selection of T cell receptor beta chains follows, all from one sample in a study of regulatory T cells in long-lasting Graves disease. One entry per CDR3 protein, called by TCRdb with MiXCR from the multiplex PCR reads. The repertoire holds hundreds of thousands of distinct CDR3 sequences, with around 20% as singletons. Source: peripheral blood mononuclear cells (PBMCs), taken when the disease was refractory, from a patient treated with antithyroid drugs. The receptors shown here come from a female donor with Graves disease. CDR3s include the opening cysteine and the closing phenylalanine or tryptophan. A D gene is named only where the DNA matches it firmly. Only part of the rows carry a size: once, few, many, or a class if the clone is expanded.

V gene: TRBV2
J gene: TRBJ2-7
clone size: many
D gene: TRBD2
CDR3 length: 15
CDR3 DNA: TGTGCCAGCAGCGGGACTAGCGGGAGGTACTACGAGCAGTACTTC
CDR3 protein: CASSGTSGRYYEQYF

V gene: TRBV10-3
J gene: TRBJ2-7
clone size: many
D gene: .
CDR3 length: 12
CDR3 DNA: TGTGCCATCAGTGGGGCCAGTTTCAAGCAGTACTTC
CDR3 protein: CAISGASFKQYF

V gene: TRBV7-9
J gene: TRBJ2-7
clone size: .
D gene: TRBD1
CDR3 length: 16
CDR3 DNA: TGTGCCAGCAGCTTATTGCGTTCGGACAGGGGTTACGAGCAGTACTTC
CDR3 protein: CASSLLRSDRGYEQYF

V gene: TRBV6-5
J gene: TRBJ2-7
clone size: many
D gene: .
CDR3 length: 13
CDR3 DNA: TGTGCCAGCAGTTACCTGCCCTCCTACGAGCAGTACTTC
CDR3 protein: CASSYLPSYEQYF

V gene: TRBV5-1
J gene: TRBJ1-1
clone size: .
D gene: TRBD1
CDR3 length: 15
CDR3 DNA: TGCGCCAGCAGCACAGGACAGGGGGCATACACTGAAGCTTTCTTT
CDR3 protein: CASSTGQGAYTEAFF

V gene: TRBV20-1
J gene: TRBJ1-2
clone size: .
D gene: .
CDR3 length: 14
CDR3 DNA: TGCAGTGCTAGAGATGTCAACAACAACTATGGCTACACCTTC
CDR3 protein: CSARDVNNNYGYTF

V gene: TRBV6-1
J gene: TRBJ2-7
clone size: many
D gene: .
CDR3 length: 15
CDR3 DNA: TGTGCCGGCCGACAGGTCGAAGGACGGGGGTTCGAGCAGTACTTC
CDR3 protein: CAGRQVEGRGFEQYF

V gene: TRBV30
J gene: TRBJ2-5
clone size: many
D gene: TRBD1
CDR3 length: 14
CDR3 DNA: TGTGCCTGGGGGGGAGGACAGGGATACGAGACCCAGTACTTC
CDR3 protein: CAWGGGQGYETQYF

V gene: TRBV19
J gene: TRBJ1-1
clone size: few
D gene: .
CDR3 length: 14
CDR3 DNA: TGTGCCAGTAGTATATCCGCGGCGGACACTGAAGCTTTCTTT
CDR3 protein: CASSISAADTEAFF

V gene: TRBV5-1
J gene: TRBJ1-2
clone size: few
D gene: .
CDR3 length: 15
CDR3 DNA: TGCGCCAGCAGCTTGGAGGGGAGAACCAACTATGGCTACACCTTC
CDR3 protein: CASSLEGRTNYGYTF

V gene: TRBV30
J gene: TRBJ2-2
clone size: few
D gene: TRBD1
CDR3 length: 15
CDR3 DNA: TGTGCCTCCGCACCCCGGACAGGGCCCACCGGGGAGCTGTTTTTT
CDR3 protein: CASAPRTGPTGELFF

V gene: TRBV6-1
J gene: TRBJ1-2
clone size: .
D gene: .
CDR3 length: 13
CDR3 DNA: TGTGCCAGCAGCCGGACAGATAACTATGGCTACACCTTC
CDR3 protein: CASSRTDNYGYTF

V gene: TRBV6-1
J gene: TRBJ1-1
clone size: few
D gene: .
CDR3 length: 11
CDR3 DNA: TGTGCCGGCCGGGAAAACACTGAAGCTTTCTTT
CDR3 protein: CAGRENTEAFF

V gene: TRBV7-6
J gene: TRBJ2-2
clone size: few
D gene: TRBD2
CDR3 length: 17
CDR3 DNA: TGTGCCAGCAGCCCAAGGACTAGCGGGAGCGGCACCGGGGAGCTGTTTTTT
CDR3 protein: CASSPRTSGSGTGELFF

V gene: TRBV20-1
J gene: TRBJ2-1
clone size: few
D gene: .
CDR3 length: 14
CDR3 DNA: TGCAGTGCTAGAGCGATCACGGGGTACAATGAGCAGTTCTTC
CDR3 protein: CSARAITGYNEQFF

V gene: TRBV13
J gene: TRBJ1-4
clone size: .
D gene: .
CDR3 length: 13
CDR3 DNA: TGTGCCAGCAGCTTAAGGGACGGCCGAAAACTGTCTTTT
CDR3 protein: CASSLRDGRKLSF

V gene: TRBV5-5
J gene: TRBJ1-4
clone size: many
D gene: TRBD1
CDR3 length: 16
CDR3 DNA: TGTGCCAGCAGCCCGAAAGACAGGGGCCCTAGTGAAAAACTGTTTTTT
CDR3 protein: CASSPKDRGPSEKLFF

V gene: TRBV3-1
J gene: TRBJ2-7
clone size: .
D gene: .
CDR3 length: 13
CDR3 DNA: TGTGCCAGCAGCCTCTCAACCCCCCGCGAGCAGTACTTC
CDR3 protein: CASSLSTPREQYF

V gene: TRBV3-1
J gene: TRBJ2-7
clone size: .
D gene: .
CDR3 length: 15
CDR3 DNA: TGTGCCAGCAGCCAAGTCGTAGTCAGCTCCAACGAGCAGTACTTC
CDR3 protein: CASSQVVVSSNEQYF

V gene: TRBV29-1
J gene: TRBJ2-5
clone size: few
D gene: .
CDR3 length: 13
CDR3 DNA: TGCAGCGCTGCGGAAGCTGGTGGAGAGACCCAGTACTTC
CDR3 protein: CSAAEAGGETQYF

V gene: TRBV6-1
J gene: TRBJ2-7
clone size: many
D gene: .
CDR3 length: 13
CDR3 DNA: TGTGCCAGCACCCAGGACAGTTCCTACGAGCAGTACTTC
CDR3 protein: CASTQDSSYEQYF

V gene: TRBV28
J gene: TRBJ1-1
clone size: many
D gene: .
CDR3 length: 12
CDR3 DNA: TGTGCCAGCAGTGATTGGAACACTGAAGCTTTCTTT
CDR3 protein: CASSDWNTEAFF

V gene: TRBV12-3/TRBV12-4
J gene: TRBJ2-7
clone size: many
D gene: TRBD1
CDR3 length: 14
CDR3 DNA: TGTGCCAGCAGTTTGGTCGGACAGGGCTACGAGCAGTACTTC
CDR3 protein: CASSLVGQGYEQYF

V gene: TRBV19
J gene: TRBJ2-4
clone size: few
D gene: .
CDR3 length: 13
CDR3 DNA: TGTGCCAGTAGTATTGAGAAGAGAAACATTCAGTACTTC
CDR3 protein: CASSIEKRNIQYF

V gene: TRBV28
J gene: TRBJ2-1
clone size: .
D gene: TRBD1
CDR3 length: 18
CDR3 DNA: TGTGCCAGCAGACCACAGGGGAATCTCGTACGGACAATCTATGAGCAGTTCTTC
CDR3 protein: CASRPQGNLVRTIYEQFF

V gene: TRBV12-3/TRBV12-4
J gene: TRBJ2-6
clone size: .
D gene: .
CDR3 length: 18
CDR3 DNA: TGTGCCACCCAGTTTCAAGTCAGGGGACTCTCTGGGGCCAACGTCCTGACTTTC
CDR3 protein: CATQFQVRGLSGANVLTF

V gene: TRBV28
J gene: TRBJ1-1
clone size: many
D gene: .
CDR3 length: 14
CDR3 DNA: TGTGCCAGCAGTTTAGGAGACAGCGGCACTGAAGCTTTCTTT
CDR3 protein: CASSLGDSGTEAFF

V gene: TRBV11-2
J gene: TRBJ1-2
clone size: many
D gene: .
CDR3 length: 14
CDR3 DNA: TGTGCCAGCAGCCGCCGGGGGGGCGACTATGGCTACACCTTC
CDR3 protein: CASSRRGGDYGYTF

V gene: TRBV27
J gene: TRBJ1-5
clone size: many
D gene: TRBD1
CDR3 length: 15
CDR3 DNA: TGTGCCAGCGCGCTAGGGACAGGGGGCAATCAGCCCCAGCATTTT
CDR3 protein: CASALGTGGNQPQHF

V gene: TRBV5-1
J gene: TRBJ2-7
clone size: few
D gene: TRBD1
CDR3 length: 15
CDR3 DNA: TGCGCCAGCGGGTCCTCACAGGGGGTTAGCTACGAGCAGTACTTC
CDR3 protein: CASGSSQGVSYEQYF

V gene: TRBV20-1
J gene: TRBJ1-6
clone size: few
D gene: TRBD1
CDR3 length: 16
CDR3 DNA: TGCAGTGCTTTGGACAGGGGAGCATCCTATAATTCACCCCTCCACTTT
CDR3 protein: CSALDRGASYNSPLHF

V gene: TRBV7-6
J gene: TRBJ1-1
clone size: many
D gene: .
CDR3 length: 13
CDR3 DNA: TGTGCCAGCAGCTTGAGCCCTATCACTGAAGCTTTCTTT
CDR3 protein: CASSLSPITEAFF

V gene: TRBV5-1
J gene: TRBJ2-1
clone size: .
D gene: TRBD1
CDR3 length: 16
CDR3 DNA: TGCGCCAGCAGCCCGAGGACAGGGACAACCTACAATGAGCAGTTCTTC
CDR3 protein: CASSPRTGTTYNEQFF

V gene: TRBV7-9
J gene: TRBJ2-2
clone size: few
D gene: .
CDR3 length: 15
CDR3 DNA: TGTGCCAGCAGCCCCCCCGGACGGCACACCGGGGAGCTGTTTTTT
CDR3 protein: CASSPPGRHTGELFF

V gene: TRBV7-2
J gene: TRBJ1-2
clone size: .
D gene: .
CDR3 length: 12
CDR3 DNA: TGTGCCAGCAGCTTTCCTAGCTATGGCTACACCTTC
CDR3 protein: CASSFPSYGYTF

V gene: TRBV6-5
J gene: TRBJ2-7
clone size: many
D gene: .
CDR3 length: 14
CDR3 DNA: TGTGCCAGCAGTTACTCGCCAGGGTCAGGCGAGCAGTACTTC
CDR3 protein: CASSYSPGSGEQYF

V gene: TRBV5-1
J gene: TRBJ2-6
clone size: few
D gene: TRBD1
CDR3 length: 17
CDR3 DNA: TGCGCCAGCAGCTCGGACAGGGTATCTGCTGGGGCCAACGTCCTGACTTTC
CDR3 protein: CASSSDRVSAGANVLTF

V gene: TRBV28
J gene: TRBJ1-5
clone size: few
D gene: .
CDR3 length: 15
CDR3 DNA: TGTGCCAGCACTCCTTCGGAGGTTGGGGATCAGCCCCAGCATTTT
CDR3 protein: CASTPSEVGDQPQHF

V gene: TRBV6-2/TRBV6-3
J gene: TRBJ2-7
clone size: many
D gene: TRBD2
CDR3 length: 16
CDR3 DNA: TGTGCCAGCAGTGCCCCTAGCGGGAGAAAGGCCGGCGAGCAGTACTTC
CDR3 protein: CASSAPSGRKAGEQYF

V gene: TRBV19
J gene: TRBJ1-5
clone size: .
D gene: .
CDR3 length: 14
CDR3 DNA: TGTGCCAGTAGTATATCCGGGGGCGGTCAGCCCCAGCATTTT
CDR3 protein: CASSISGGGQPQHF